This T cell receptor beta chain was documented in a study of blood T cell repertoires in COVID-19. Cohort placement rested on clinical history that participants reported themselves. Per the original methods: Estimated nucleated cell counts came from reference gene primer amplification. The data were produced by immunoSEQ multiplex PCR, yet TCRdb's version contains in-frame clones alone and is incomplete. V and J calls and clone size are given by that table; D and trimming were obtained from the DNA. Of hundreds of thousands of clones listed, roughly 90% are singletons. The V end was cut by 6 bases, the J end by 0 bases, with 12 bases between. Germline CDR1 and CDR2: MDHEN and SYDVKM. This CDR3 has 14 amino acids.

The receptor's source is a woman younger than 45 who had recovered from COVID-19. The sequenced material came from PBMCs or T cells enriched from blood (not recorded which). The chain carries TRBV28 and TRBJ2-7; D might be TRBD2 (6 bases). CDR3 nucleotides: TGTGCCAGCAGCCTGGGGACTTCCTCCTACGAGCAGTACTTC. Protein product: CASSLGTSSYEQYF.